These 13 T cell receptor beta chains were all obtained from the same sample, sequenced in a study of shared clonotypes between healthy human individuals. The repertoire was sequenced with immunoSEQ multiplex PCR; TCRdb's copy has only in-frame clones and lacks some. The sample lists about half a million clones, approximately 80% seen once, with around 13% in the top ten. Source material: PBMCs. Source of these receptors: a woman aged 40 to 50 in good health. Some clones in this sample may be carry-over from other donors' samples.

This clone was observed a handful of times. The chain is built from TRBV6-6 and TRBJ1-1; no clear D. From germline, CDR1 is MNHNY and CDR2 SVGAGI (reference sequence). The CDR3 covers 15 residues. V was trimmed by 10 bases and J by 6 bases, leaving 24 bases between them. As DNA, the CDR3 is TGTGCCATCAGAGAAGGGCAGGCGACGGCCCCTGAAGCTTTCTTT. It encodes CAIREGQATAPEAFF.

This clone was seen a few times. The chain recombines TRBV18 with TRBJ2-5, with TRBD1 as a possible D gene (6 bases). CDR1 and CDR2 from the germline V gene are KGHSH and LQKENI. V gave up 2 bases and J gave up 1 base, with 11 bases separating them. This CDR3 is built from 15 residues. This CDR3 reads CASSPSDRAQETQYF. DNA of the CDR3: TGTGCCAGCTCACCATCGGACAGAGCCCAAGAGACCCAGTACTTC.

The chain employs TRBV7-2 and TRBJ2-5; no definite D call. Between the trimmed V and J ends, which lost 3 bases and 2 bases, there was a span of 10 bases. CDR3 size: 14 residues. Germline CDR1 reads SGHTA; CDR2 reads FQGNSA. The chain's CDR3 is CASSFGGEQETQYF. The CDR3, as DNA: TGTGCCAGCAGCTTCGGCGGTGAACAAGAGACCCAGTACTTC. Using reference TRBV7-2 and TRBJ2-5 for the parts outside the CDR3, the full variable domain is GAGVSQSPSNKVTEKGKDVELRCDPISGHTALYWYRQSLGQGLEFLIYFQGNSAPDKSGLPSDRFSAERTGGSVSTLTIQRTQQEDSAVYLCASSFGGEQETQYFGPGTRLLVL.

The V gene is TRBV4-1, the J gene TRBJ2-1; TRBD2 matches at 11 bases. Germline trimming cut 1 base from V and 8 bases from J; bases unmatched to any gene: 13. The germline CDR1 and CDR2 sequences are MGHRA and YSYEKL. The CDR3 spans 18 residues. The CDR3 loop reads CASSQGSFRLAGGYEQFF. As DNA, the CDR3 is TGCGCCAGCAGCCAAGGAAGCTTCCGGCTAGCGGGAGGATATGAGCAGTTCTTC.

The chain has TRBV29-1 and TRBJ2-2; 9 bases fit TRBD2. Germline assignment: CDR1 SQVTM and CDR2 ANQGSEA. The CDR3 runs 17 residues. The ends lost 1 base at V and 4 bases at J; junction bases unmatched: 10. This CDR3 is CSVEGVAGESSTGELFF. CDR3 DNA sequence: TGCAGCGTTGAAGGAGTAGCGGGAGAGTCGAGCACCGGGGAGCTGTTTTTT.

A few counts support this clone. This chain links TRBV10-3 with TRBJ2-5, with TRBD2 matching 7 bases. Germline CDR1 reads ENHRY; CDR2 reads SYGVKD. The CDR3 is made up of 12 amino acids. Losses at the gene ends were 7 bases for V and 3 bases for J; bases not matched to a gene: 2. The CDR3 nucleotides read TGTGCCATCAAGGGAGGGGAAGAGACCCAGTACTTC. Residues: CAIKGGEETQYF.

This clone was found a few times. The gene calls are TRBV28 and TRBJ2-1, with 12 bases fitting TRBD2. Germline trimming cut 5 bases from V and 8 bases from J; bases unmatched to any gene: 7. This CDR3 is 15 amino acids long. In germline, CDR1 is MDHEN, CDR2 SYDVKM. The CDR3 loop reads CASSETSGRSDEQFF. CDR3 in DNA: TGTGCCAGCAGTGAAACTAGCGGGAGGTCTGATGAGCAGTTCTTC.

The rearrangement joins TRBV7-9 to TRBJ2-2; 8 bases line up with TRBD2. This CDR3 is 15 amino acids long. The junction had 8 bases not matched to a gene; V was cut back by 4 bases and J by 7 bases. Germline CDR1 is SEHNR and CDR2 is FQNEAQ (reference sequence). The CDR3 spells CASSSSRGRIGELFF. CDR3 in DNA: TGTGCCAGCAGCTCGAGCCGCGGGAGGATCGGGGAGCTGTTTTTT.

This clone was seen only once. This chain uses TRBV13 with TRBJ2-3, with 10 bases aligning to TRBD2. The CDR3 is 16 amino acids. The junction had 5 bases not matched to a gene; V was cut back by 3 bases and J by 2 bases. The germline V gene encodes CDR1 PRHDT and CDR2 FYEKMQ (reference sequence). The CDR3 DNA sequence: TGTGCCAGCAGCTTTATAGCGGGAGGTGTCACAGATACGCAGTATTTT. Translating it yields CASSFIAGGVTDTQYF.

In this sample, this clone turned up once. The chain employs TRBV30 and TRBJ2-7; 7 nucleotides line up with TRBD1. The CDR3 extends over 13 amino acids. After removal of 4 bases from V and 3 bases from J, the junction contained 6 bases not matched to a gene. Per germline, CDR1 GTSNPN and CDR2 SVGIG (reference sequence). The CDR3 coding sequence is TGTGCCTGGACCCGGGACAGCCACTACGAGCAGTACTTC. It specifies CAWTRDSHYEQYF.

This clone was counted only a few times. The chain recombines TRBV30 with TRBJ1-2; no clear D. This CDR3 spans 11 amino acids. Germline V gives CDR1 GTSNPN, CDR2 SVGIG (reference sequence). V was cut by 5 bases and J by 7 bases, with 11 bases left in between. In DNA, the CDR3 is TGTGCCTGGGATTACAGTCCTGGCTACACCTTC. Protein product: CAWDYSPGYTF.

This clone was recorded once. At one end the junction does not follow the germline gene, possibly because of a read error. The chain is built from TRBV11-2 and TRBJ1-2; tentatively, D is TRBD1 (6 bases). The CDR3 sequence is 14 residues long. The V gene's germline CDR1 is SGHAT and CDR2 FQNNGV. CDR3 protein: CASSPTTGNYGYTF. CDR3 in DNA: TGCGCCAGCAGCCCTACAACAGGGAACTATGGCTACACCTTC.

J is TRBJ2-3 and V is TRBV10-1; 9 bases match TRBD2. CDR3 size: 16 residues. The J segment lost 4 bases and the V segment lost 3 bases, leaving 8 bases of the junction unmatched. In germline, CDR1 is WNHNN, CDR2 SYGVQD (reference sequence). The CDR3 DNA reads TGCGCCAGCAGTGATCAGGGTAGCGGGAGTCCAGATACGCAGTATTTT. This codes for CASSDQGSGSPDTQYF.